This T cell receptor (beta chain) was recovered during a study of response to subunit inactivated influenza vaccine. Whole-study results and caveats: A suggestion made by the authors is that each seasonal influenza vaccination recruits few new T cells.

One entry per CDR3 protein, called by TCRdb with MiXCR from the RT-PCR reads. Of hundreds of thousands of distinct CDR3 sequences in the sample, roughly 8.2% were seen once. This clonotype has a handful of counts. Its target is not known. CDR1 is SGHTA, CDR2 FQGNSA, per germline. This CDR3 contains 14 residues. With 0 bases removed from V and 10 bases from J, the gap between germline ends came to 10 bases. The origin of this receptor is a man aged 50 to 75 who received an inactivated influenza vaccine. V and J are TRBV7-2 and TRBJ1-6; D is uncertain. The source was PBMCs from blood, collected about 24 months after vaccination. Here the CDR3 reads CASSLAIGVSPLHF. The CDR3 coding sequence is TGTGCCAGCAGCTTAGCTATTGGGGTCTCACCCCTCCACTTT. The variable domain in full, completed from reference TRBV7-2 and TRBJ1-6, reads GAGVSQSPSNKVTEKGKDVELRCDPISGHTALYWYRQSLGQGLEFLIYFQGNSAPDKSGLPSDRFSAERTGGSVSTLTIQRTQQEDSAVYLCASSLAIGVSPLHFGNGTRLTVT.